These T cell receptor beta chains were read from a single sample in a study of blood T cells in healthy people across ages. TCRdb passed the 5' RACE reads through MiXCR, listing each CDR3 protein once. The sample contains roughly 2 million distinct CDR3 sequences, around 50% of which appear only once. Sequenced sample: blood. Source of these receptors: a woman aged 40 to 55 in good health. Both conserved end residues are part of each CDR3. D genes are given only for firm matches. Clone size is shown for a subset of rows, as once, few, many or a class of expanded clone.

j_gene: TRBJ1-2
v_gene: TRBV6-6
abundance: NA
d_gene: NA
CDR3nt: TGTGCCAGCAGCCAAGCAGGGGCAGGTGGCTACACCTTC
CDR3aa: CASSQAGAGGYTF

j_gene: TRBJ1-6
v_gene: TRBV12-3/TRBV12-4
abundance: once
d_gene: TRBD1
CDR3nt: TGTGCCAGCAGTTTCGCCGGGACAGGGTTCTCACCCCTCCACTTT
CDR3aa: CASSFAGTGFSPLHF

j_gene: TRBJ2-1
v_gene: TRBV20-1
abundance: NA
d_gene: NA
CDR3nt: TGCAGTGCTGGACCGAATGAGCAGTTCTTC
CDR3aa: CSAGPNEQFF

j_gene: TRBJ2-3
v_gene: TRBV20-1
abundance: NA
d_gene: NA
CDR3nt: TGCAGTGCTAGAAGGCAGATTAGCACAGATACGCAGTATTTT
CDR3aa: CSARRQISTDTQYF

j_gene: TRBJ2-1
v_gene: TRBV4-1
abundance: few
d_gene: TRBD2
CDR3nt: TGCGCCAGCAGAAGTATAAGCGGGGGGGACAATGAGCAGTTCTTC
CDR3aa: CASRSISGGDNEQFF

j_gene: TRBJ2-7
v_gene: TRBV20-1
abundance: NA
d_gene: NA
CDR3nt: TGCAGTGCTAGGTCCCCAGGGTTACAGCAGTACTTC
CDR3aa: CSARSPGLQQYF

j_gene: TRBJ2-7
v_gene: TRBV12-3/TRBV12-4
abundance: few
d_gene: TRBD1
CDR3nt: TGTGCCAGCAGTGGACAGGGTCACTACGAGCAGTACTTC
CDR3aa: CASSGQGHYEQYF

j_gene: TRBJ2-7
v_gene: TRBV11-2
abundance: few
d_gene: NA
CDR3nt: TGTGCCAGCAGCTTGGGACCGGGGGGCCACTACGAGCAGTACTTC
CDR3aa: CASSLGPGGHYEQYF

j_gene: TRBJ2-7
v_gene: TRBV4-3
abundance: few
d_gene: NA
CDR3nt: TGCGCCAGCAGCCCAGGGACTGCTTCCTACTACGAGCAGTACTTC
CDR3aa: CASSPGTASYYEQYF

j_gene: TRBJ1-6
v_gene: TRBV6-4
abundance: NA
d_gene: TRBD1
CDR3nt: TGTGCCAGCTGGGACAGCCACTCTTCACCCCTCCACTTT
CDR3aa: CASWDSHSSPLHF

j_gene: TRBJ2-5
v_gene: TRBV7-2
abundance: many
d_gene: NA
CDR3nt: TGTGCCAGCACCACCGGGACTGCCCAAGAGACCCAGTACTTC
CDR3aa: CASTTGTAQETQYF

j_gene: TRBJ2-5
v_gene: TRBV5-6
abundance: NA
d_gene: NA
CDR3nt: TGTGCCAGCAGCGAGCGTTTAATCTACCAAGAGACCCAGTACTTC
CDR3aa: CASSERLIYQETQYF

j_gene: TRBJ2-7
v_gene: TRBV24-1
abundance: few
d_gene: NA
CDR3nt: TGTGCCACCAGTGATCGCTCAGGTATGACCTACGAGCAGTACTTC
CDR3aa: CATSDRSGMTYEQYF

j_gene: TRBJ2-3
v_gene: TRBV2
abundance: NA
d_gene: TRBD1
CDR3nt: TGTGCCAGCACATTGACAGGGGGCACAGATACGCAGTATTTT
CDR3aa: CASTLTGGTDTQYF

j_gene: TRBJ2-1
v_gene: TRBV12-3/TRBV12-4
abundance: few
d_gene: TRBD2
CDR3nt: TGTGCCAGCAGTCCATTAGCGGGGGGCGGGGATGAGCAGTTCTTC
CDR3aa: CASSPLAGGGDEQFF

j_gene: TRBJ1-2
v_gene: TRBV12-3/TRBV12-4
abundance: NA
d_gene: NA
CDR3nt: TGTGCCAGCCGAATTCAGGGTTCTGGGGGTGGCTACACCTTC
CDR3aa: CASRIQGSGGGYTF

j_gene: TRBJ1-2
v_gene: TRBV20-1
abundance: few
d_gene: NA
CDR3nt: TGCAGTGCTAGTGCCGGGTCCTATGGCTACACCTTC
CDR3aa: CSASAGSYGYTF

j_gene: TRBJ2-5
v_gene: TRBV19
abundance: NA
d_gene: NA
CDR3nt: TGTGCCAGTACTATGGGGACCACATCTGGGACCCAGTACTTC
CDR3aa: CASTMGTTSGTQYF

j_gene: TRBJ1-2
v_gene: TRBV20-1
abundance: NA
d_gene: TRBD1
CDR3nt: TGCAGTGCTAGGTCGACAGGGGGCGTCTATGGCTACACCTTC
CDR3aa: CSARSTGGVYGYTF

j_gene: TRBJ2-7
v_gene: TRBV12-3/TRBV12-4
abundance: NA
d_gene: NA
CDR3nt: TGTGCCAGCAGAGGGGGATCAGGTTCCTACGAGCAGTACTTC
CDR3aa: CASRGGSGSYEQYF

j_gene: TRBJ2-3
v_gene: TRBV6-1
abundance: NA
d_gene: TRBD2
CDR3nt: TGTGCCAGCAGTCAACTAGCGGGGGTAGCAGATACGCAGTATTTT
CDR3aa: CASSQLAGVADTQYF

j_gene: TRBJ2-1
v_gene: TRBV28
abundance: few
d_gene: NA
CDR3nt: TGTGCCAGCAGTTACCTAGGTCTTGAGCAGTTCTTC
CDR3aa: CASSYLGLEQFF

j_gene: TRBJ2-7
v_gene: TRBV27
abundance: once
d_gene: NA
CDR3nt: TGTGCCAGCACCTCCAACGAGCAGTACTTC
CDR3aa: CASTSNEQYF

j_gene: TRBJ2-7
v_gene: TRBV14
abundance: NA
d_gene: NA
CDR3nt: TGTGCCAGCAGCCAAGCTCGGTGCTACGAGCAGTACTTC
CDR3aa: CASSQARCYEQYF

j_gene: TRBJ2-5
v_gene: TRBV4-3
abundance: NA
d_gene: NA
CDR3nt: TGCGCCAGCAGCCAAGGTGCCCAGGGAGACCAAGAGACCCAGTACTTC
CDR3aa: CASSQGAQGDQETQYF